A selection of T cell receptor beta chains follows, all from one sample in a study of shared clonotypes between healthy human individuals. Here immunoSEQ multiplex PCR was the method, and the copy in TCRdb shows in-frame clones only, minus some. The data contain fewer than 550,000 clones, nearly 80% of them singletons. The specimen was PBMCs. The receptors stem from a woman aged 40 to 49 in good health. Some clones in this sample may be carry-over from other donors' samples. Both conserved end residues are part of each CDR3.

TRBV15 | CATSRTHRWPMLEQYF
TRBV4-1 | CASRRLGLGTDTQYF
TRBV28 | CASSPGLAGAEQYF
TRBV10-3 | CAISVEGGGSPLHF
TRBV7-2 | CASSLGRTSYNEQFF
TRBV5-1 | CASSVTGPEQYF
TRBV7-6 | CASSLMGRSSYEQYF
TRBV5-5 | CASSLALRGAGANVLTF
TRBV7-3 | CASSLTGGVGGTEAFF
TRBV7-9 | CASSFPLRDTQYF
TRBV29-1 | CSVEDGGLAGISNEQFF
TRBV19 | CASTTTGGTEAFF
TRBV7-2 | CASSRGRALADTQYF
TRBV5-1 | CASSLLAGGGNEQFF
TRBV12-5 | CASGLVLPQGGSNTGELFF
TRBV29-1 | CSVGGTSGSYEQYF
TRBV9 | CASSIGGQPYEQYF
TRBV7-3 | CASSLTGGGGNQPQHF
TRBV21-1 | CASSVLSGSQETQYF
TRBV7-9 | CASSFPGPNYGYTF
TRBV15 | CATSSRRTSDTDTQYF
TRBV5-1 | CASSLVGLGGYNEQFF
TRBV5-1 | CASSPSGADTQYF
TRBV2 | CASRSGQNTGELFF
TRBV7-9 | CASSGAGQGRGTEAFF
TRBV30 | CAWDIGQGSGYTF
TRBV19 | CASLGRNNQPQHF
TRBV20-1 | CSASSGTQRYF
TRBV7-2 | CASSLGTGPYGYTF
TRBV19 | CASTGGLAGGRNEQFF
TRBV19 | CASSIARDYDTDTQYF
TRBV11-2 | CASTRTGGDEQYF
TRBV16 | CASSQLGSNTEAFF
TRBV5-6 | CASSLGGQGGKAFF
TRBV6-4 | CASIGIDAGNTIYF
TRBV11-1 | CASSVTGGFGELFF
TRBV6-5 | CASSYSFRSDYEQYF
TRBV28 | CASSPGTQPNYGYTF
TRBV5-1 | CASSLAVQGAGTDTQYF
TRBV2 | CASSQISGSLTDTQYF
TRBV9 | CASSAGTSGRGWVGETQYF
TRBV28 | CASRLQGPSPYEQYF
TRBV27 | CASSPLGYEQYF
TRBV11-2 | CASSPLASSNEQFF
TRBV2 | CASSATGKNQPQHF
TRBV7-9 | CASSSDWIYNEQFF
TRBV28 | CASSPGTFNTEAFF
TRBV5-5 | CASSLGLGVTEAFF
TRBV10-1 | CASSEWVGAEQFF
TRBV7-9 | CASSRSSNNEQFF
TRBV4-3 | CASSQEWDYEQYF
TRBV28 | CASRPTGLEDYGYTF
TRBV7-2 | CASSRRQVDTEAFF
TRBV7-2 | CASSHPRGGVTNEQFF
TRBV28 | CASRSQATNEKLFF
TRBV7-3 | CASSLGGNTRQYF
TRBV28 | CASSDGQGAFEAFF